The rows below give T cell receptor beta chains drawn from one sample of a study of T cells expressing NK-cell markers. TCRdb reprocessed the 5' RACE reads, keeping one entry per CDR3 protein, no DNA. The sample includes hundreds of thousands of distinct CDR3 sequences. Sequencing was carried out using blood T cells: a sorted CD56 or NKG2C T cell subset, CD4+ or CD8+ T cells, or bulk PBMC T cells (not recorded which). The receptors derive from a man aged 18 to 69 in good health. Both conserved end residues are part of each CDR3.

v_gene	j_gene	CDR3aa
TRBV15	TRBJ2-5	CAAGGHQETQYF
TRBV4-2	TRBJ1-3	CASSRGILQGSGNTIYF
TRBV14	TRBJ2-7	CASSLTGKQYF
TRBV6-5	TRBJ1-1	CASSYLPGQTNTEAFF
TRBV7-2	TRBJ2-3	CASSPIGRGYTDTQYF
TRBV20-1	TRBJ1-1	CSARAATVNTEAFF
TRBV7-2	TRBJ1-5	CASSLDGTGPHQPQHF
TRBV6-1	TRBJ2-5	CASSDLGSGGTQYF
TRBV29-1	TRBJ1-1	CSVLPDLVAFF
TRBV28	TRBJ2-1	CASSSIPREQFF